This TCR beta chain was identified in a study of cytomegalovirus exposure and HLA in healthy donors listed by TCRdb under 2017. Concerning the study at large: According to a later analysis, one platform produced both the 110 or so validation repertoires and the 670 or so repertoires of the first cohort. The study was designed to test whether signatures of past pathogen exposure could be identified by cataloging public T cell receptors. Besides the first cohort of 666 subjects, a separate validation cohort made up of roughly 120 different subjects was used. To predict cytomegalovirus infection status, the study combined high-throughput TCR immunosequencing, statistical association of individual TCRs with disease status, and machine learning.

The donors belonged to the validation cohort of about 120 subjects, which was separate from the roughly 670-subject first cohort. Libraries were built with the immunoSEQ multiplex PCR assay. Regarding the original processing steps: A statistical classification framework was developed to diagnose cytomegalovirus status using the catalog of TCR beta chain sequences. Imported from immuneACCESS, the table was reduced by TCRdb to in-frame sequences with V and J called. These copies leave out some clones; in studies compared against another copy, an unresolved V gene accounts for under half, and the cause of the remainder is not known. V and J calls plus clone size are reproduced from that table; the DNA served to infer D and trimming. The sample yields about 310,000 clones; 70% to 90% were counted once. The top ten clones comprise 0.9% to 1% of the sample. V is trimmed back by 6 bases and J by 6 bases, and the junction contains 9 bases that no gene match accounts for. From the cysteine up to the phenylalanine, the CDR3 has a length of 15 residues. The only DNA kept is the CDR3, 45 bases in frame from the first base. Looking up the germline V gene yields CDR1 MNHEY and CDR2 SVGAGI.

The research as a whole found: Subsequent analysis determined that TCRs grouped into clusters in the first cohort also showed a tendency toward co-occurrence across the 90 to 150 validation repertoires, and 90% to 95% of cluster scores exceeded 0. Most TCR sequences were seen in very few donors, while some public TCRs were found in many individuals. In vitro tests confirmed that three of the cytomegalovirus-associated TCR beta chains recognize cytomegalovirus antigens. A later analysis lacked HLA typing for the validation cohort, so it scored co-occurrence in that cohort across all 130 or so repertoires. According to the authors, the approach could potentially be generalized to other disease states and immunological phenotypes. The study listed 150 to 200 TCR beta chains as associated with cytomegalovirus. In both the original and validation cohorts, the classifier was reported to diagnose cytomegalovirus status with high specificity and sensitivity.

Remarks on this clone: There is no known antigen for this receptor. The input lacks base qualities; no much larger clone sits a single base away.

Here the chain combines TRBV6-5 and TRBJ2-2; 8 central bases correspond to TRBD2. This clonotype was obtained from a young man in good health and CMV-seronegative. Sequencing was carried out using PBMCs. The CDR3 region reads CASRPSGGQSGELFF. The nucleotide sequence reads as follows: TGTGCCAGCAGGCCATCGGGGGGGCAATCCGGGGAGCTGTTTTTT.